This is a list of T cell receptor beta chains from one sample in a study of T cells after yellow fever vaccination. TCRdb reanalysed the 5' RACE reads using MiXCR and keeps one entry per CDR3 protein. The data hold roughly 250,000 distinct CDR3 sequences, with 10% to 15% observed a single time. The sequencing used CD4+ T cells sorted from PBMCs, collected 45 days after the yellow fever booster vaccination. Receptor source: a man between 25 and 39 years old who received the YFV17D yellow fever vaccine. Each CDR3 is given with its conserved first and last residue. A D gene is named only where the DNA matches it firmly. Clone sizes are given selectively: once, few, many, or a class where the clone is expanded.

d_call j_call clone_size v_call cdr3_aa cdr3_nt
. TRBJ1-2 few TRBV12-3/TRBV12-4 CASRRTGSSYGYTF TGTGCCAGCAGACGAACAGGGTCCAGCTATGGCTACACCTTC
. TRBJ1-5 many TRBV6-5 CASSYTGANQPQHF TGTGCCAGCAGTTACACGGGGGCCAATCAGCCCCAGCATTTT
TRBD2 TRBJ2-3 . TRBV5-1 CASSGSGRADTQYF TGCGCCAGCAGCGGGAGCGGGAGGGCAGATACGCAGTATTTT
. TRBJ2-7 . TRBV10-3 CAIGSGSGSYEQYF TGTGCCATCGGGAGCGGTTCTGGTTCCTACGAGCAGTACTTC
TRBD2 TRBJ2-5 . TRBV9 CASSVGGLTLETQYF TGTGCCAGCAGCGTAGGGGGACTAACCCTGGAGACCCAGTACTTC
. TRBJ2-7 . TRBV20-1 CSARDSGALGNLPGEQYF TGCAGTGCTAGAGATTCCGGGGCGCTAGGGAATTTACCGGGCGAGCAGTACTTC
. TRBJ2-2 few TRBV5-1 CASSLALVQNTGELFF TGCGCCAGCAGCTTGGCCCTGGTACAGAACACCGGGGAGCTGTTTTTT
TRBD1 TRBJ1-5 many TRBV5-1 CASSLWGRGDDQPQHF TGCGCCAGCAGCTTGTGGGGCAGGGGGGACGATCAGCCCCAGCATTTT
. TRBJ1-4 many TRBV5-6 CASSGSNREKLFF TGTGCCAGCAGCGGGAGTAACAGGGAAAAACTGTTTTTT
TRBD1 TRBJ2-7 . TRBV7-2 CASSSSGTGYYEQYF TGTGCCAGCAGTTCCTCCGGGACAGGTTACTACGAGCAGTACTTC
TRBD2 TRBJ2-1 . TRBV6-5 CASSYLPGLAPTNEQFF TGTGCCAGCAGTTACCTACCGGGACTAGCGCCAACAAATGAGCAGTTCTTC
TRBD1 TRBJ1-1 few TRBV7-8 CASSPQRGRTEAFF TGTGCCAGCAGCCCCCAAAGGGGGCGTACTGAAGCTTTCTTT
. TRBJ2-2 few TRBV7-9 CASSLPPEAGELFF TGTGCCAGCAGCTTACCCCCCGAGGCCGGGGAGCTGTTTTTT
. TRBJ2-7 many TRBV20-1 CSARTGASYEQYF TGCAGTGCTCGGACCGGGGCCTCCTACGAGCAGTACTTC
. TRBJ2-2 few TRBV15 CATSKVGELFF TGTGCCACCAGCAAGGTCGGGGAGCTGTTTTTT
TRBD2 TRBJ2-1 . TRBV20-1 CSARVFGSGMLGEQFF TGCAGTGCTAGAGTATTTGGTAGCGGGATGCTAGGTGAGCAGTTCTTC
TRBD2 TRBJ2-1 few TRBV20-1 CRGAGTPTGEQFF TGCAGGGGAGCGGGAACCCCCACAGGTGAGCAGTTCTTC
TRBD2 TRBJ2-7 few TRBV20-1 CSASIPGLAGRSYEQYF TGCAGTGCTAGTATTCCGGGACTAGCGGGAAGGTCCTACGAGCAGTACTTC
TRBD2 TRBJ2-3 . TRBV5-1 CASGSGISTDTQYF TGCGCCAGTGGTAGCGGGATTAGCACAGATACGCAGTATTTT
. TRBJ1-2 . TRBV6-2/TRBV6-3 CATRRIANYGYTF TGTGCCACCCGGCGGATAGCTAACTATGGCTACACCTTC
. TRBJ2-1 few TRBV10-3 CAISELLDNEQFF TGTGCCATCAGTGAACTTCTAGATAATGAGCAGTTCTTC
TRBD2 TRBJ2-1 once TRBV6-2/TRBV6-3 CASSFVGLAGYNEQFF TGTGCCAGCAGTTTCGTTGGACTAGCGGGGTACAATGAGCAGTTCTTC
. TRBJ2-7 few TRBV5-1 CASSLKGAGSEQYF TGCGCCAGCAGCTTGAAAGGGGCGGGATCCGAGCAGTACTTC
. TRBJ1-5 many TRBV20-1 CSARGDPNQPQHF TGCAGTGCTAGAGGGGACCCGAATCAGCCCCAGCATTTT
. TRBJ2-2 . TRBV7-9 CASSLLLAVTGELFF TGTGCCAGCAGCTTGTTACTAGCAGTCACCGGGGAGCTGTTTTTT
. TRBJ1-5 . TRBV7-2 CASSLGPIGNHPQHF TGTGCCAGCAGCTTAGGGCCGATCGGTAATCACCCCCAGCATTTT
. TRBJ1-1 . TRBV29-1 CSGSGQHRNTEAFF TGCAGCGGGAGTGGACAGCATCGGAACACTGAAGCTTTCTTT
. TRBJ2-7 . TRBV7-9 CASSLGADRGEQYF TGTGCCAGCAGCTTAGGGGCAGATAGGGGGGAGCAGTACTTC
TRBD2 TRBJ2-1 . TRBV7-2 CASSLAPGLASYNEQFF TGTGCCAGCAGCTTAGCACCGGGACTAGCCTCCTACAATGAGCAGTTCTTC
TRBD1 TRBJ2-5 few TRBV29-1 CSVGNRDRQETQYF TGCAGCGTTGGGAATAGGGACAGGCAAGAGACCCAGTACTTC
TRBD1 TRBJ2-1 . TRBV3-1 CASSQDGQESYNEQFF TGTGCCAGCAGCCAAGATGGACAGGAATCCTACAATGAGCAGTTCTTC
. TRBJ1-2 few TRBV6-5 CASSYSGAAGGYTF TGTGCCAGCAGTTACTCGGGTGCTGCGGGAGGCTACACCTTC
. TRBJ2-7 few TRBV5-1 CASSLEIGYEGAEQYF TGCGCCAGCAGCTTGGAGATCGGGTACGAGGGAGCCGAGCAGTACTTC
. TRBJ2-4 few TRBV5-1 CASREGAGQNIQYF TGCGCCAGCAGAGAGGGAGCCGGCCAAAACATTCAGTACTTC
. TRBJ2-2 few TRBV4-2 CASRGGGKNTGELFF TGTGCCAGCAGAGGGGGGGGGAAGAACACCGGGGAGCTGTTTTTT
TRBD2 TRBJ2-7 few TRBV3-1 CASRRGSAYEQYF TGTGCCAGCAGACGCGGGAGTGCGTACGAGCAGTACTTC
. TRBJ1-3 . TRBV14 CASSQSRFSGNTIYF TGTGCCAGCAGCCAATCTAGGTTCTCTGGAAACACCATATATTTT
TRBD2 TRBJ2-7 . TRBV5-6 CASSLAGPGYEQYF TGTGCCAGCAGCTTAGCGGGACCTGGCTACGAGCAGTACTTC